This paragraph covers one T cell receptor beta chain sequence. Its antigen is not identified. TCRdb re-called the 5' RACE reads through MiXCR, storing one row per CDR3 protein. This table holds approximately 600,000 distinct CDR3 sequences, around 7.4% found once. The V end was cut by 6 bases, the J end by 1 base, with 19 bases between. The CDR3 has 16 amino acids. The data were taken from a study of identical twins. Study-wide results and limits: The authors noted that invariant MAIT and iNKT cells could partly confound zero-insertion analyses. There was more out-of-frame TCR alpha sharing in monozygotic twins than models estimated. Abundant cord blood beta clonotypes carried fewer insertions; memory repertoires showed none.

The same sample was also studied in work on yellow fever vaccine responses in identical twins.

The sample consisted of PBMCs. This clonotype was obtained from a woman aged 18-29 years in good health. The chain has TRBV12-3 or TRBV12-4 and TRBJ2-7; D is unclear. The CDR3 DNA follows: TGTGCCAGCAGCCCCCGGACCGGCTCAGCATCCTACGAGCAGTACTTC. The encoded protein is CASSPRTGSASYEQYF.